This T cell receptor (beta chain) came from a study of CD4 T cells in relation to SARS-CoV-2 and coronaviruses. CD4+ T cells from unexposed donors were obtained before the COVID-19 pandemic (2011-2018). After roughly ten days of culture, CD4+ T cells were isolated. Study results and caveats: No crossreactivity against non-spike viral proteins was tested here.

Worth noting for this clone: Its antigen is unknown.

TCRdb keeps only in-frame clones here, not all; method: immunoSEQ multiplex PCR. This table holds roughly 19,000 clones, approximately 76% found once. The sample was CD4+ T cells from PBMCs, cultured in vitro. The clonotype comes from a human donor in good health.

CDR3 in amino acids: CASSAGLNYGYTF. The CDR3 DNA reads TGTGCCAGCAGCGCAGGACTTAACTATGGCTACACCTTC. The chain is built from TRBV7-2 and TRBJ1-2; D gene unclear. The CDR3 length is 13 residues. Germline V gives CDR1 SGHTA, CDR2 FQGNSA. The ends were cut back, 5 bases at V and 1 base at J, with 8 bases in the middle.